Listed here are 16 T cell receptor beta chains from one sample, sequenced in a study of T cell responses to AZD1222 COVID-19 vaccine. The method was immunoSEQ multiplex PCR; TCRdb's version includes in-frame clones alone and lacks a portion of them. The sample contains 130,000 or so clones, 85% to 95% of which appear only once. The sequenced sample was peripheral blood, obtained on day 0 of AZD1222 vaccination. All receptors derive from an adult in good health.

In nucleotides, the CDR3 is TGTGCCAGCAGCTTAGCAGAGCGCACTGAAGCTTTCTTT. Amino acids: CASSLAERTEAFF. The gene calls are TRBV7-2 and TRBJ1-1; no clear D. There are 13 residues in the CDR3. Germline lookup yields CDR1 SGHTA and CDR2 FQGNSA. V was cut by 0 bases and J by 4 bases, with 6 bases left in between. Together with reference TRBV7-2 and TRBJ1-1, the CDR3 gives the full variable domain: GAGVSQSPSNKVTEKGKDVELRCDPISGHTALYWYRQSLGQGLEFLIYFQGNSAPDKSGLPSDRFSAERTGGSVSTLTIQRTQQEDSAVYLCASSLAERTEAFFGQGTRLTVV.

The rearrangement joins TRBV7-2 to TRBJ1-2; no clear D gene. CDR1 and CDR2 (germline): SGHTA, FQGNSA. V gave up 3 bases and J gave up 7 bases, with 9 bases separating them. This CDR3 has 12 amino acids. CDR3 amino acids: CASSLGSSGYTF. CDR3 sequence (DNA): TGTGCCAGCAGCTTGGGGTCGAGTGGCTACACCTTC.

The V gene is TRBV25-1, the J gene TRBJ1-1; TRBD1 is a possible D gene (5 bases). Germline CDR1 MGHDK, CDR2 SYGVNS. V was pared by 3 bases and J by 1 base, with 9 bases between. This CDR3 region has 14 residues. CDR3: CASSEGTRNTEAFF. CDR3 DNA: TGTGCCAGCAGTGAGGGGACGAGGAACACTGAAGCTTTCTTT.

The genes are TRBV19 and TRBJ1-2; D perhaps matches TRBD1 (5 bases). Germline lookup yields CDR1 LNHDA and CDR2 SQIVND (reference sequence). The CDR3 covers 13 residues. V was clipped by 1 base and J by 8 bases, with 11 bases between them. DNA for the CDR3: TGTGCCAGTAGTATAGTCTCAGGGTCCGGCTACACCTTC. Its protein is CASSIVSGSGYTF. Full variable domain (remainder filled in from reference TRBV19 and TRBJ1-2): DGGITQSPKYLFRKEGQNVTLSCEQNLNHDAMYWYRQDPGQGLRLIYYSQIVNDFQKGDIAEGYSVSREKKESFPLTVTSAQKNPTAFYLCASSIVSGSGYTFGSGTRLTVV.

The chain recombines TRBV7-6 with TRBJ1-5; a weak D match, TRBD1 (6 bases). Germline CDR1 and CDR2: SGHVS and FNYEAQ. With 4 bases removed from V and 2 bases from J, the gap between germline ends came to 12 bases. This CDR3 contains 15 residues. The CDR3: CASSSGGHGNQPQHF. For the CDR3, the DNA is TGTGCCAGCAGCTCCGGGGGGCACGGCAATCAGCCCCAGCATTTT.

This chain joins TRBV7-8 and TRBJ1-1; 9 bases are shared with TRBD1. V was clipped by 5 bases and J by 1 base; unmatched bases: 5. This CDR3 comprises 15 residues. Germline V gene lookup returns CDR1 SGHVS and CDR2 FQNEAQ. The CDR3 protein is CASSQAQGANTEAFF. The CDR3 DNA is TGTGCCAGCAGCCAAGCACAGGGGGCGAACACTGAAGCTTTCTTT.

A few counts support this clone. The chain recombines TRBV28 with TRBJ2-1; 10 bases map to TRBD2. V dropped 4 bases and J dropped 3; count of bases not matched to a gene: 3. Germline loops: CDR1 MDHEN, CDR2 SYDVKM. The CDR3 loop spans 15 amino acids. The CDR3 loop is CASSSGLADYNEQFF. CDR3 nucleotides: TGTGCCAGCAGTTCAGGACTAGCGGACTACAATGAGCAGTTCTTC.

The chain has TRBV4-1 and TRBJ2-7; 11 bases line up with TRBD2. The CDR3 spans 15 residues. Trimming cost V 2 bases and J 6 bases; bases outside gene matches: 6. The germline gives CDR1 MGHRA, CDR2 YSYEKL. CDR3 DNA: TGCGCCAGCAGCCAACCATCCGGACTAGCGGGCGAGCAGTACTTC. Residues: CASSQPSGLAGEQYF.

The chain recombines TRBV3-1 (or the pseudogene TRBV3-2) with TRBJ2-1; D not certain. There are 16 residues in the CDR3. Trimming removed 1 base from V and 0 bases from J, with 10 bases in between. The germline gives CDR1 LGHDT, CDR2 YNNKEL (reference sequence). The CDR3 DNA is TGTGCCAGCAGCCAAGGACGCCCTAGCTCCTACAATGAGCAGTTCTTC. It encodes CASSQGRPSSYNEQFF.

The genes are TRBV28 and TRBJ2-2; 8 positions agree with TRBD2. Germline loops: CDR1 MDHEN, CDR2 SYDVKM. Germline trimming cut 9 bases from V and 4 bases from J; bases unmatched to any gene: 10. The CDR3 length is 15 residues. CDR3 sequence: CARQLGTSVTGELFF. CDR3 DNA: TGTGCCAGACAATTGGGGACTAGTGTCACCGGGGAGCTGTTTTTT.

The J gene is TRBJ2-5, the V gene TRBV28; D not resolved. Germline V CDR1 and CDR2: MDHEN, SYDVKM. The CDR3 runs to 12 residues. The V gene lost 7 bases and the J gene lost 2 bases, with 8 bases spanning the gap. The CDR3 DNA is TGTGCCAGCACTAAAAGTCAAGAGACCCAGTACTTC. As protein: CASTKSQETQYF.

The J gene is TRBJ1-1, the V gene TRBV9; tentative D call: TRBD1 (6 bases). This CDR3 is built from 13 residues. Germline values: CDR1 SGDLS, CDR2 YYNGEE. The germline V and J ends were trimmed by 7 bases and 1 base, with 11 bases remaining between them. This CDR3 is CASSLGQNTEAFF. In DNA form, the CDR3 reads TGTGCCAGCTCGTTGGGACAGAACACTGAAGCTTTCTTT.

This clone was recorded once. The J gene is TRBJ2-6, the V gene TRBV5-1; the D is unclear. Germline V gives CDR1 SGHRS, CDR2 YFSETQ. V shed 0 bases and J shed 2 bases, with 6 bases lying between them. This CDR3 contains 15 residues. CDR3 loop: CASSLGVAGANVLTF. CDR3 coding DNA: TGCGCCAGCAGCTTGGGCGTAGCTGGGGCCAACGTCCTGACTTTC. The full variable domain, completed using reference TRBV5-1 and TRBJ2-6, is KAGVTQTPRYLIKTRGQQVTLSCSPISGHRSVSWYQQTPGQGLQFLFEYFSETQRNKGNFPGRFSGRQFSNSRSEMNVSTLELGDSALYLCASSLGVAGANVLTFGAGSRLTVL.

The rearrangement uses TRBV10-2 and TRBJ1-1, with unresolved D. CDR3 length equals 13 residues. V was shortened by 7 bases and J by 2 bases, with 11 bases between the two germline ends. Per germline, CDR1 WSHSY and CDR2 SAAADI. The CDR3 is CASNDRSNTEAFF. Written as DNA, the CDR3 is TGCGCCAGCAACGACCGATCCAACACTGAAGCTTTCTTT.

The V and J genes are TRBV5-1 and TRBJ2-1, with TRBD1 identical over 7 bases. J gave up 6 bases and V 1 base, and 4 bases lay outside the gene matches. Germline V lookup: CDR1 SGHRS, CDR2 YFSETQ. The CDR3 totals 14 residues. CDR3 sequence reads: CASSLYTGANEQFF. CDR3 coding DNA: TGCGCCAGCAGCTTGTATACAGGGGCCAATGAGCAGTTCTTC.

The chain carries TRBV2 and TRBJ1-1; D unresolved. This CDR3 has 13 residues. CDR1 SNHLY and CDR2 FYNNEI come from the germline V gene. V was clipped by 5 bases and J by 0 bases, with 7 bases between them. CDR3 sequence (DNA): TGTGCCAGCAGTCGACTGATGAACACTGAAGCTTTCTTT. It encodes CASSRLMNTEAFF.